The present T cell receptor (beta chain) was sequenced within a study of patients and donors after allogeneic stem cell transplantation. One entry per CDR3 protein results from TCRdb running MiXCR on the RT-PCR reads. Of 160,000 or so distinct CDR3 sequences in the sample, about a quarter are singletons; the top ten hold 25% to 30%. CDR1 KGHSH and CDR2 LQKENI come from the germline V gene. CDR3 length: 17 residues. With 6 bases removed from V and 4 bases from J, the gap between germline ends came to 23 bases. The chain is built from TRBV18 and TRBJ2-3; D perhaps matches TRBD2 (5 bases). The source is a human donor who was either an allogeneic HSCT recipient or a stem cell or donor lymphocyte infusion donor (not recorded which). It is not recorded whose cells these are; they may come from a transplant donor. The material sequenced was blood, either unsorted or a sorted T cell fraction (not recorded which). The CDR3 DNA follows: TGTGCCAGCTCGATGGTGGCGGGCCGCCCCGGGGCAGATACGCAGTATTTT. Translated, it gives CASSMVAGRPGADTQYF.